The 15 T cell receptor beta chains listed next were all sequenced from one sample in a study of cytomegalovirus exposure and HLA in healthy donors. Vbeta (60) and Jbeta (13) primers were used in the PCR. The repertoire was sequenced with immunoSEQ multiplex PCR; TCRdb's copy has only in-frame clones and lacks some. The table includes about 60,000 clones, 87% detected once. The sample was PBMCs. The receptor source for this set is a man between 18 and 35 years old in good health and CMV-seronegative.

This clone occurred once. The chain employs TRBV7-8 and TRBJ1-2; 9 bases line up with TRBD1. The CDR3 covers 13 residues. V lost 6 bases, J lost 6 bases, and 5 bases stayed unmatched. CDR1 is SGHVS and CDR2 is FQNEAQ in the germline V gene. In DNA form, the CDR3 reads TGTGCCAGCAGACAGGGGGCACCGGATGGCTACACCTTC. It translates to CASRQGAPDGYTF.

V is TRBV9 and J is TRBJ1-1, with a possible D match to TRBD1 (5 bases). The V end lost 3 bases, the J end lost 5 bases, and 11 bases lay between the germline ends. This CDR3 region has 13 residues. CDR1 and CDR2 (germline): SGDLS, YYNGEE. CDR3: CASSAGVGTEAFF. The CDR3 nucleotides read TGTGCCAGCAGCGCGGGGGTGGGGACTGAAGCTTTCTTT.

The chain couples TRBV7-2 to TRBJ1-2; tentatively, D is TRBD1 (6 bases). The germline V gene has CDR1 SGHTA and CDR2 FQGNSA. The V gene lost 5 bases and the J gene lost 3 bases, with 13 bases spanning the gap. This CDR3 spans 14 amino acids. Here the CDR3 reads CASSRDRNYYGYTF. The CDR3 region has the DNA TGTGCCAGCAGCCGTGACAGGAACTACTATGGCTACACCTTC.

The table lists this clone with a few counts. The J gene is TRBJ1-1, the V gene TRBV7-9; tentative D call: TRBD1 (5 bases). The germline V gene encodes CDR1 SEHNR and CDR2 FQNEAQ (reference sequence). CDR3 length equals 12 residues. V dropped 4 bases and J dropped 10 bases, with 13 bases sitting between them. The CDR3 protein is CASSSRSGGAFF. The CDR3 nucleotides are TGTGCCAGCAGCTCCCGCAGCGGGGGAGCTTTCTTT.

DNA of the CDR3: TGTGCCACCCTCGGGGGTGGTGGAAACACCATATATTTT. The encoded protein is CATLGGGGNTIYF. The chain has TRBV2 and TRBJ1-3, with a weak D call TRBD1 (5 bases). The germline gives CDR1 SNHLY, CDR2 FYNNEI. With 10 bases removed from V and 3 bases from J, the gap between germline ends came to 13 bases. The CDR3 is 13 amino acids.

The chain uses TRBV4-1 and TRBJ2-7, with 8 bases identical to TRBD1. The germline CDR1 and CDR2 sequences are MGHRA and YSYEKL. There are 18 residues in the CDR3. The V segment lost 3 bases and the J segment 1 base; nucleotides outside the gene matches: 14. The CDR3 nucleotides read TGCGCCAGCAGCCACCTCAAATGCTGGACAGGGATTTCCTACGAGCAGTACTTC. Translated, it gives CASSHLKCWTGISYEQYF.

On this clone: The same CDR3 also results from other DNA sequences found in this sample. This sequence joins TRBV4-1 and TRBJ2-3; 9 nucleotides align to TRBD2. Germline CDR1 is MGHRA and CDR2 is YSYEKL. The V segment lost 0 bases and the J segment 4 bases; nucleotides outside the gene matches: 2. This CDR3 spans 15 amino acids. CDR3 loop: CASSQERGGPDTQYF. Written as DNA, the CDR3 is TGCGCCAGCAGCCAAGAGCGGGGGGGCCCAGATACGCAGTATTTT.

This chain joins TRBV4-2 and TRBJ2-7; possibly TRBD2 for D (5 bases). Trimming shortened V by 1 base and J by 5 bases, and 15 bases separated the two germline ends. CDR1 is LGHNA, CDR2 YNFKEQ, per germline. This CDR3 spans 15 amino acids. CDR3 amino acids: CASSQVQQLGNEQYF. CDR3 DNA: TGTGCCAGCAGCCAAGTCCAGCAGCTCGGGAACGAGCAGTACTTC.

Comments on this clone: The sample contains more than one DNA sequence encoding this CDR3. The chain links TRBV2 to TRBJ2-7, with unresolved D. The CDR3 covers 12 residues. Germline V lookup: CDR1 SNHLY, CDR2 FYNNEI. The V and J ends lost 2 bases and 3 bases respectively, with 5 bases between them. The CDR3 spells CASSEQNYEQYF. DNA of the CDR3: TGTGCCAGCAGTGAACAGAACTACGAGCAGTACTTC.

There are a few counts of this clone. The chain is built from TRBV7-9 and TRBJ2-7; 11 bases are shared with TRBD2. The CDR3 extends over 16 amino acids. V lost 1 base to trimming and J lost 9 bases; unmatched junction nucleotides: 11. Germline V gene lookup returns CDR1 SEHNR and CDR2 FQNEAQ (reference sequence). CDR3 protein: CASSLGITSGGTVQYF. In DNA form, the CDR3 reads TGTGCCAGCAGCTTAGGGATCACTAGCGGGGGCACGGTGCAGTACTTC.

The gene calls are TRBV30 and TRBJ1-2; D not certain. Germline CDR1 is GTSNPN and CDR2 is SVGIG (reference sequence). Trimming took 3 bases from V and 5 from J, leaving 10 bases between them. This CDR3 region has 12 residues. The DNA of the CDR3 is TGTGCCTGGAGGCCTGTCGCGTATGGCTACACCTTC. Translating gives CAWRPVAYGYTF.

The V and J genes are TRBV27 and TRBJ2-1; D may be TRBD1 (5 bases). Trimming left V 5 bases short and J 4 bases short, with 6 bases between. The CDR3 loop spans 12 amino acids. Germline CDR1 and CDR2: MNHEY and SMNVEV (reference sequence). The CDR3 nucleotides read TGTGCCAGCAGTCCAGGGTACAATGAGCAGTTCTTC. The encoded protein is CASSPGYNEQFF.

The rearrangement links TRBV7-9 to TRBJ1-6, with D unresolved. V was shortened by 5 bases and J by 2 bases, with 10 bases between the two germline ends. The germline V gene has CDR1 SEHNR and CDR2 FQNEAQ (reference sequence). This CDR3 has 15 residues. The CDR3 is CASSPPGTYNSPLHF. The CDR3 DNA reads TGTGCCAGCAGCCCACCGGGGACCTATAATTCACCCCTCCACTTT. Full variable domain (rest looked up from reference TRBV7-9 and TRBJ1-6): DTGVSQNPRHKITKRGQNVTFRCDPISEHNRLYWYRQTLGQGPEFLTYFQNEAQLEKSRLLSDRFSAERPKGSFSTLEIQRTEQGDSAMYLCASSPPGTYNSPLHFGNGTRLTVT.

The V and J genes are TRBV25-1 and TRBJ1-5; tentatively, D is TRBD1 (6 bases). V was shortened by 2 bases and J by 2 bases, with 10 bases between the two germline ends. CDR3 size: 15 residues. Germline V lookup: CDR1 MGHDK, CDR2 SYGVNS. CDR3 in DNA: TGTGCCAGCAGTGAACGGGGGGGCGGCAATCAGCCCCAGCATTTT. Protein product: CASSERGGGNQPQHF.

This chain joins TRBV2 and TRBJ1-1; D is possibly TRBD1 (6 bases). The germline V gene has CDR1 SNHLY and CDR2 FYNNEI. The germline V and J ends were trimmed by 4 bases and 4 bases, with 19 bases remaining between them. CDR3 length: 16 residues. Here the CDR3 DNA reads TGTGCCAGCAGTGGGAACAGGGTGGAATCCGGCACTGAAGCTTTCTTT. This codes for CASSGNRVESGTEAFF.